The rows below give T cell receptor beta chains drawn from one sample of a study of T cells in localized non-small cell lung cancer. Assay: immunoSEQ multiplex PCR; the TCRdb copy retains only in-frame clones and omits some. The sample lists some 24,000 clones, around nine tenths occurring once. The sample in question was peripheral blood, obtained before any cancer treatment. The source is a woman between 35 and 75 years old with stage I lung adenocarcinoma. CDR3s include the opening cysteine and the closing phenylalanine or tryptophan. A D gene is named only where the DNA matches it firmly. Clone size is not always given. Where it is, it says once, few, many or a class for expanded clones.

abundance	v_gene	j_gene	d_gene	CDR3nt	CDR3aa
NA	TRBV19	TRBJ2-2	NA	TGTGCCAGTAGCATGAACAGGGCGAACACCGGGGAGCTGTTTTTT	CASSMNRANTGELFF
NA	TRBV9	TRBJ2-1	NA	TGTGCCAGCAGCGTAGAAGTTGGGCGGGCCGAGCAGTTCTTC	CASSVEVGRAEQFF
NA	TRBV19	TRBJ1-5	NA	TGTGCCAGTAGTAAGAACAGGGCGGGGCGGAATAGCAATCAGCCCCAGCATTTT	CASSKNRAGRNSNQPQHF
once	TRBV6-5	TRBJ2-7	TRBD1	TGTGCCAGCAGCAGGGACAGAGGCTACGAGCAGTACTTC	CASSRDRGYEQYF
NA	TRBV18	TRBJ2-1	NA	TGTGCCAGCTCAGGGCAGGGAGTGTTCGATGAGCAGTTCTTC	CASSGQGVFDEQFF
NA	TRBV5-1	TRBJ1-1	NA	TGCGCCAGCAGCTTTACAGGCGTGCCTGAAGCTTTCTTT	CASSFTGVPEAFF
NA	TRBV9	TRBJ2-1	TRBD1	TGTGCCAGCAGCGTAACCGGGACAGGGAGGGGCGATGAGCAGTTCTTC	CASSVTGTGRGDEQFF
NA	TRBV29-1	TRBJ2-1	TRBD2	TGCAGCGTGACTAGCGGGAACAATGAGCAGTTCTTC	CSVTSGNNEQFF
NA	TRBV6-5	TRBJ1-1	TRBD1	TGTGCCAGCAGTTACTCGGCAGGGGGGAACACTGAAGCTTTCTTT	CASSYSAGGNTEAFF
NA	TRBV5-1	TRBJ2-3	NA	TGCGCCAGCAGCTTTGACCCAGGCACAGATACGCAGTATTTT	CASSFDPGTDTQYF
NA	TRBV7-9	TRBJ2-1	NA	TGTGCCAGCAGCTTACTGGGGCTAGCTGACAATGAGCAGTTCTTC	CASSLLGLADNEQFF
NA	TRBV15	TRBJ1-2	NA	TGTGCCACCAGCAGAGATAGGTCAGGGTCTTCTTCTGGCTACACCTTC	CATSRDRSGSSSGYTF
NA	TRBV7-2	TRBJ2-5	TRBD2	TGTGCCAGCAGCCCCCCGGGACTAGTAAAGACCCAGTACTTC	CASSPPGLVKTQYF
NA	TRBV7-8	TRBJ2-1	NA	TGTGCCAGCAGTCACCGGGAAGGCTCCTACAATGAGCAGTTCTTC	CASSHREGSYNEQFF
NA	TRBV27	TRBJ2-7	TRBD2	TGTGCCAGCAGACCGACGGGACTAGCGAACCACGAGCAGTACTTC	CASRPTGLANHEQYF
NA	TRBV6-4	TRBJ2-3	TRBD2	TGTGCCAGCAGTGACGGGACTACTAGCACAGATACGCAGTATTTT	CASSDGTTSTDTQYF
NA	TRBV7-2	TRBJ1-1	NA	TGTGCCAGCAGCCACCGGGACGGCGGAGCTTTCTTT	CASSHRDGGAFF
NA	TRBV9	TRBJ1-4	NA	TGTGCCAGCAGCGTAGCTGGGTCGAGGGTGGCTAATGAAAAACTGTTTTTT	CASSVAGSRVANEKLFF
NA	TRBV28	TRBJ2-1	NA	TGTGCCAGCACGCGTGGCGGGACCTACAATGAGCAGTTCTTC	CASTRGGTYNEQFF
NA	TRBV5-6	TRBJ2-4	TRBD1	TGTGCCAGCAGCCAAAGACAGGGGAAAGCCAAAAACATTCAGTACTTC	CASSQRQGKAKNIQYF
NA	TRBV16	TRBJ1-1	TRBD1	TGTGCCAGCAGCGGCTGGACAGGTAACACTGAAGCTTTCTTT	CASSGWTGNTEAFF
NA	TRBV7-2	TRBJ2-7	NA	TGTGCCAGCAGCCGTAGCACTACGTCTGGCGAGCAGTACTTC	CASSRSTTSGEQYF
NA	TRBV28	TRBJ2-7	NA	TGTGCCAGCACTATGTATTCAAACTACGAGCAGTACTTC	CASTMYSNYEQYF
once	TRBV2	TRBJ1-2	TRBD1	TGTGCCAGCAGTGAAGGCAGGGGGTATGGCTACACCTTC	CASSEGRGYGYTF
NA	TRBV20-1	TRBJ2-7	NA	TGCAGTGCTAGGGGCACCTACGAGCAGTACTTC	CSARGTYEQYF
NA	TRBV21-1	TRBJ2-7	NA	TGTGCCAGCAGCAATCAAGGGGTGAGCTCCTACGAGCAGTACTTC	CASSNQGVSSYEQYF
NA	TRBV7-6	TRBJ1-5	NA	TGTGCCAGCAGCTTATCTGACTATAGCAATCAGCCCCAGCATTTT	CASSLSDYSNQPQHF
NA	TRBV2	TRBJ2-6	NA	TGTGCCAGGGGTTTCTACGGCGGGGCCAACGTCCTGACTTTC	CARGFYGGANVLTF
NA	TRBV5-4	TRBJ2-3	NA	TGTGCCAGCAGCTTGTACGGGCCGACAGATACGCAGTATTTT	CASSLYGPTDTQYF
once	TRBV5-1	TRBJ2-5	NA	TGCGCCAGCAGCTTCAATAGACTCCTGAAAGAGACCCAGTACTTC	CASSFNRLLKETQYF
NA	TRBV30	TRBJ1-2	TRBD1	TGTGCCTGGAGTGTCGGGACAGTCTATGGCTACACCTTC	CAWSVGTVYGYTF
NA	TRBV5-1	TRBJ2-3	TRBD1	TGCGCCAGCAGCTGGGACAGGGGGACAGATACGCAGTATTTT	CASSWDRGTDTQYF
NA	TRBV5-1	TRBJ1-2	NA	TGCGCCAGCAGCTTGGCGGGGCGGGTGGGGGACCGCTACACCTTC	CASSLAGRVGDRYTF
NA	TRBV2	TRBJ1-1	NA	TGTGCCAGCAGTTTAGAGGTGAGCACTGAAGCTTTCTTT	CASSLEVSTEAFF
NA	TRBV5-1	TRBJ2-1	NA	TGCGCCAGCAGCGCTAGAGGCAATGAGCAGTTCTTC	CASSARGNEQFF
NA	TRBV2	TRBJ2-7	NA	TGTGCCAGCAGAGGTAACTCCTACGAGCAGTACTTC	CASRGNSYEQYF
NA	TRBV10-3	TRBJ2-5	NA	TGTGCCATCAGTGAGTCCAGGTTGGCAGGGCTGGAGACCCAGTACTTC	CAISESRLAGLETQYF
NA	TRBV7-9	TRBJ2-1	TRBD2	TGTGCCAGCAGCTTAGGGGGTAGCGGGAATGAGCAGTTCTTC	CASSLGGSGNEQFF
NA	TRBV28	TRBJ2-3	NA	TGTGCCAGCCAAGGTACAGGGAGAGATACGCAGTATTTT	CASQGTGRDTQYF
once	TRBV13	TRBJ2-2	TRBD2	TGTGCCAGCAGCTTAGATGGACTAGCGGGACCCGGGGAGCTGTTTTTT	CASSLDGLAGPGELFF
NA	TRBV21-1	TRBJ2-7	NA	TGTGCCAGCAGCAAAGTTGGGGTTTGGGACAGGGCTTCCTACGAGCAGTACTTC	CASSKVGVWDRASYEQYF
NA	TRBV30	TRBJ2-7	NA	TGTGCCTGGAGTGTGTCCAACGAGCAGTACTTC	CAWSVSNEQYF
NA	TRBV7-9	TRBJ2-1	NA	TGTGCCAGCAGCTACAGCGGGTGGGGTCACAATGAGCAGTTCTTC	CASSYSGWGHNEQFF
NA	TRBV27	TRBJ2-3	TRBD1	TGTGCCAGCAGGCGATTCCCCACAGGGGGCGTGAGCACAGATACGCAGTATTTT	CASRRFPTGGVSTDTQYF
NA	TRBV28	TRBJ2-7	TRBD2	TGTGCCAGCAGTTTTTGGGGAGCGGGGAACTCCTACGAGCAGTACTTC	CASSFWGAGNSYEQYF
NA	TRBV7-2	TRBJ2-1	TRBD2	TGTGCCAGCAGCTTAAGTTTTATGGGACTAGCGGGAGTGTTCTTC	CASSLSFMGLAGVFF
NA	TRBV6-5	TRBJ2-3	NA	TGTGCCAGCAGTCTAGGGTGGCTGAGCACAGATACGCAGTATTTT	CASSLGWLSTDTQYF
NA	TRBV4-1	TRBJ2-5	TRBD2	TGCGCCAGCAGCCAAAAAGCGGGAGAGAGGGCCTACCAAGAGACCCAGTACTTC	CASSQKAGERAYQETQYF
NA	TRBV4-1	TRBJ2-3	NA	TGCGCCAGCAGCCATCCCTTGGGGCTAAGCACAGATACGCAGTATTTT	CASSHPLGLSTDTQYF
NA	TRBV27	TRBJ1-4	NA	TGTGCCAGCCGCGACAAAGCCAGGGAAAAACTGTTTTTT	CASRDKAREKLFF
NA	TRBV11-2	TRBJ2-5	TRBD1	TGTGCCAGCAGCTCGGGACAGGGGAAAGAGACCCAGTACTTC	CASSSGQGKETQYF
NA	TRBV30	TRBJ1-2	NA	TGTGCCTGGAGCCGGGACGGTGGCTACACCTTC	CAWSRDGGYTF
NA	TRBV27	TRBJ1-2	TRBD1	TGTGCCAGCAGTCGGACAGGATGGTATGGCTACACCTTC	CASSRTGWYGYTF
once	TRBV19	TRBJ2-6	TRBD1	TGTGCCAGTAGTGGAGGACAGGGGGTCTCTGGGGCCAACGTCCTGACTTTC	CASSGGQGVSGANVLTF
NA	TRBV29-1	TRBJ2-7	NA	TGCAGCGTTCCCTCGACAGGTAGTTTCTACGAGCAGTACTTC	CSVPSTGSFYEQYF
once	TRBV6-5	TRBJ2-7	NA	TGTGCCAGCCGGACGCTGATTCTCGGGAGTTACGAGCAGTACTTC	CASRTLILGSYEQYF
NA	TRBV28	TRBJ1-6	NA	TGTGCCAGCACCCTGTCGGGGAATTCACCCCTCCACTTT	CASTLSGNSPLHF
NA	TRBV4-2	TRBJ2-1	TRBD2	TGTGCCAGCAGCCAAGCTAGCGGGAATTCCTACAATGAGCAGTTCTTC	CASSQASGNSYNEQFF
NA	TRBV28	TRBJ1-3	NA	TGTGCCAGCACACACCCTCCTGGGACAACCTTAGGGACCTCTGGAAACACCATATATTTT	CASTHPPGTTLGTSGNTIYF